This T cell receptor beta chain appears in the sequencing data of a study of T-cell memory formation after mild COVID-19. Study results and limitations: Whereas later expanders leaned CD4+, clones contracting day 15 to 85 showed a balanced CD4/CD8 makeup. The appearance of some responding clones in pre-infection memory suggested that cross-reactive memory joined. Clonal second-wave expansions that peaked on day 37 had unconfirmed SARS-CoV-2 specificity.

Constant-segment primers served in 5'RACE that generated TCR alpha and TCR beta cDNA libraries bearing sample barcodes and UMIs. TCRdb ran MiXCR on the 5' RACE reads and lists one entry per CDR3 protein. The sample shows just over 350,000 distinct CDR3 sequences, approximately 15% of them seen only once. This clonotype appeared a few times. What it binds is not known. Germline lookup yields CDR1 SGHNT and CDR2 YYREEE (reference sequence). The CDR3 totals 13 residues. V was trimmed by 2 bases and J by 2 bases, leaving 7 bases between them. This receptor was obtained from a man aged 18 to 30 who had mild COVID-19 (a few samples of this study predate the infection). Cell type and time point are not known. The sequenced sample was PBMCs or a T cell subset sorted from them (not recorded which). The chain couples TRBV5-4 to TRBJ2-5; D remains ambiguous. This CDR3 reads CASSFNGQETQYF. The CDR3 nucleotides are TGTGCCAGCAGCTTCAACGGGCAAGAGACCCAGTACTTC.